This TCR beta chain was sequenced during a study of response to subunit inactivated influenza vaccine. The CDR3 covers 13 residues. V lost 4 bases and J lost 6, with 13 bases in between. Germline CDR1 and CDR2: LGHDT and YNNKEL (reference sequence). A remark on this clonotype: The target antigen is unknown.

TCRdb re-called the RT-PCR reads through MiXCR, storing one row per CDR3 protein. The sample lists roughly 700,000 distinct CDR3 sequences, 15% to 18% occurring once. Study-wide results and caveats: Authors suggested that a seasonal influenza vaccination recruits few new T cells each time.

The genes are TRBV3-1 and TRBJ2-7; tentatively, D is TRBD1 (6 bases). This receptor was identified in a man aged 45 to 65 who received an inactivated influenza vaccine. The sequencing here drew on PBMCs from blood, taken 11 to 12 days after vaccination. The chain's CDR3 is CASSPGASGEQYF. The CDR3 bases are TGTGCCAGCAGCCCAGGGGCTTCGGGCGAGCAGTACTTC.